These 6 T cell receptor beta chains were sequenced from one sample in a study of shared clonotypes between healthy human individuals. Method: immunoSEQ multiplex PCR; TCRdb's copy keeps in-frame clones and lacks some. Counted here are roughly 2,300,000 clones, under 95% occurring once; the ten biggest clones make up around 0.38%. The sample taken for sequencing was naive CD4+ T cells from PBMCs. Subset noted: CD45RA+ positively selected. These receptor sequences come from a man aged 18 to 30 in good health. Some clones in this sample may be carry-over from other donors' samples.

The genes are TRBV7-2 and TRBJ2-7; 8 bases map to TRBD1. CDR3 size: 14 residues. With 6 bases clipped from V and 5 bases from J, the junction kept 9 bases outside the gene matches. Germline CDR1 SGHTA, CDR2 FQGNSA. The chain's CDR3 is CASSLRQGSDEQYF. The DNA for the CDR3 is TGTGCCAGCAGTCTTCGACAGGGGTCGGACGAGCAGTACTTC.

This clone was counted once. The chain carries TRBV9 and TRBJ1-4, with 9 bases lining up with TRBD1. Germline-derived CDR1 and CDR2 are SGDLS and YYNGEE. The CDR3 extends over 17 amino acids. The trim removed 0 bases at V and 3 bases at J, leaving 6 bases unmatched. CDR3 DNA: TGTGCCAGCAGCGTAGACGGGACAGGGAACTCTAATGAAAAACTGTTTTTT. Its protein is CASSVDGTGNSNEKLFF.

In regard to this clone: Distinct nucleotide sequences in the sample also encode this CDR3. The gene calls are TRBV18 and TRBJ2-3, with no clear D. The CDR3 has 14 residues. CDR1 KGHSH and CDR2 LQKENI come from the germline V gene. Between the trimmed V and J ends, which lost 2 bases and 3 bases, there was a span of 9 bases. The CDR3, as DNA: TGTGCCAGCTCACCAGCGCTCCGAACAGATACGCAGTATTTT. Its translation: CASSPALRTDTQYF.

The chain couples TRBV7-3 to TRBJ2-1, with 8 bases that match TRBD2. Looked up from germline, CDR1 is SGHTA and CDR2 is FQGTGA. The length of the CDR3 is 14 residues. V gave up 4 bases and J gave up 8 bases; unmatched junction bases: 7. This CDR3 reads CASSSQRESHEQFF. Written as DNA, the CDR3 is TGTGCCAGCAGCTCACAGCGGGAGTCCCATGAGCAGTTCTTC.

The V gene is TRBV4-2, the J gene TRBJ2-6; D remains unclear. CDR1 and CDR2 from the germline V gene are LGHNA and YNFKEQ. The CDR3 runs 18 residues. V shed 2 bases and J shed 0 bases, with 14 bases lying between them. CDR3 bases: TGTGCCAGCAGCCAAACTCTTTCCGTTTACTCTGGGGCCAACGTCCTGACTTTC. Its translation is CASSQTLSVYSGANVLTF.

The gene calls are TRBV28 and TRBJ2-7; 13 bases match TRBD2. The germline CDR1 and CDR2 sequences are MDHEN and SYDVKM. J gave up 4 bases and V 6 bases, and 9 bases lay outside the gene matches. The CDR3 covers 16 residues. CDR3 in amino acids: CASSLGWTSGSYEQYF. The CDR3 DNA sequence: TGTGCCAGCAGCCTAGGGTGGACTAGCGGGAGTTACGAGCAGTACTTC.